A single sample gave rise to the 11 T cell receptor beta chains below, sequenced in a study of identical twins. In TCRdb, the 5' RACE reads were re-called with MiXCR into one record per CDR3 protein. The data contain 250,000 or so distinct CDR3 sequences, around 6.6% of them singletons. This same sample was also taken into another study, of yellow fever vaccine responses in identical twins.

Sequenced: memory (CD45RO+) T cells sorted from blood. These receptor sequences come from a woman between 18 and 30 years old in good health.

This chain joins TRBV6-4 and TRBJ2-1, with D perhaps matching TRBD1 (6 bases). From germline, CDR1 is MRHNA and CDR2 SNTAGT. The V and J ends lost 6 bases and 8 bases respectively, with 11 bases between them. This CDR3 has 12 amino acids. CDR3 DNA sequence: TGTGCCAGCAGCGAAACAGGGTATGAGCAGTTCTTC. This encodes CASSETGYEQFF.

The chain links TRBV2 to TRBJ1-1; no clear D gene. Germline V lookup: CDR1 SNHLY, CDR2 FYNNEI. Trimming pared 4 bases from V and 8 bases from J, leaving 11 bases between. This CDR3 is 12 amino acids long. CDR3: CASSVGPLEAFF. CDR3 nucleotides: TGTGCCAGCAGTGTGGGCCCTCTCGAAGCTTTCTTT.

This clonotype came up a few times. The chain links TRBV28 to TRBJ2-7; no reliable D call. Between the trimmed V and J ends, which lost 6 bases and 4 bases, there was a span of 7 bases. This CDR3 has 11 residues. Germline CDR1 is MDHEN and CDR2 is SYDVKM. CDR3 residues: CASSQNYEQYV. In nucleotides, the CDR3 is TGTGCCAGCAGCCAAAATTACGAGCAGTACGTC.

This clonotype was detected only a few times. The V gene is TRBV7-6, the J gene TRBJ1-1; 7 bases align to TRBD1. Per germline, CDR1 SGHVS and CDR2 FNYEAQ. V was clipped by 3 bases and J by 4 bases; unmatched bases: 5. The CDR3 extends over 14 amino acids. CDR3 region: CASSLGQRSTEAFF. The CDR3 coding sequence is TGTGCCAGCAGCTTGGGACAGAGAAGCACTGAAGCTTTCTTT.

At least ten counts were recorded for this clonotype. This sequence joins TRBV5-1 and TRBJ2-3, with D unresolved. Trimming cost V 3 bases and J 0 bases, with 8 bases left between them. The CDR3 sequence is 14 residues long. In germline, CDR1 is SGHRS, CDR2 YFSETQ. CDR3 region: CASSSGRSTDTQYF. The CDR3 DNA reads TGCGCCAGCAGCTCTGGACGAAGCACAGATACGCAGTATTTT.

This clonotype showed up many times. V usage is TRBV6-5 and J usage is TRBJ2-1, with TRBD2 identical over 11 bases. V shed 2 bases and J 2 bases; nucleotides not matched to a gene: 2. The CDR3 has 16 amino acids. Looked up from germline, CDR1 is MNHEY and CDR2 is SVGAGI. CDR3: CASSYRTSGPYNEQFF. DNA of the CDR3: TGTGCCAGCAGTTACCGGACTAGCGGGCCCTACAATGAGCAGTTCTTC.

This clonotype was seen a handful of times. CDR3 protein: CAIRDSNTDTQYF. The CDR3 DNA reads as TGTGCCATCAGGGACTCAAACACAGATACGCAGTATTTT. The chain carries TRBV10-3 and TRBJ2-3, with TRBD2 as a possible D gene (5 bases). Germline V gene lookup returns CDR1 ENHRY and CDR2 SYGVKD. Trimming removed 6 bases from V and 2 bases from J, with 9 bases in between. The CDR3 length is 13 residues.

This clonotype has more than one count but fewer than ten. The CDR3: CASSLLAGGLEQYF. CDR3 coding DNA: TGTGCCAGCAGCTTACTAGCGGGAGGTTTGGAGCAGTACTTC. The genes are TRBV11-3 and TRBJ2-7, with TRBD2 identical over 11 bases. This CDR3 has 14 residues. Per the germline V gene, CDR1 is SGHNT and CDR2 is YENEEA. The V gene end was trimmed by 2 bases and the J gene end by 7 bases; junction bases not matched to a gene: 4.

A few counts support this clonotype. The rearrangement joins TRBV7-9 to TRBJ2-5; 7 bases are shared with TRBD2. J was trimmed by 0 bases and V by 5 bases; bases with no gene match: 6. In germline, CDR1 is SEHNR, CDR2 FQNEAQ (reference sequence). The CDR3 consists of 15 residues. The CDR3 DNA reads TGTGCCAGCAGCCGGGGGGACCAATACCAAGAGACCCAGTACTTC. Translating gives CASSRGDQYQETQYF.

This chain links TRBV5-8 with TRBJ2-1, with a weak D call TRBD2 (6 bases). This CDR3 comprises 13 residues. Trimming stripped 3 bases from V and 10 bases from J, with 14 bases between. The germline CDR1 and CDR2 sequences are SGHTS and YDEGEE. CDR3: CASSSFGRGEQFF. The CDR3 coding sequence is TGTGCCAGCAGCTCTTTCGGGAGAGGGGAGCAGTTCTTC.

CDR3 DNA: TGCAGTGCGCCGGGACAGAACACTGAAGCTTTCTTT. Protein: CSAPGQNTEAFF. The V call is TRBV20-1, the J call TRBJ1-1, with D possibly matching TRBD1 (6 bases). CDR1 and CDR2 from the germline V gene are DFQATT and SNEGSKA (reference sequence). Trimming left V 6 bases short and J 1 base short, with 9 bases between. The CDR3 contains 12 residues.